These 5 T cell receptor beta chains share one sample of origin, sequenced in a study of T cell clonality in common variable immunodeficiency. TCRdb's table, derived via immunoSEQ multiplex PCR, lists solely in-frame clones and lacks some. The sample has around 57,000 clones, none seen only once. What was sequenced was peripheral blood mononuclear cells. Receptors originate from a person between 18 and 69 years old in good health.

There are many counts of this clone. The read halts 3 residues ahead of the CDR3 end, with the missing end drawn from the germline J gene. This sequence joins TRBV7-3 and TRBJ2-1; D not resolved. CDR1 and CDR2 (germline): SGHTA, FQGTGA. V dropped 2 bases and J dropped 8 bases, with 19 bases sitting between them. CDR3 length: 16 amino acids. CDR3 residues: CASSLFDSPGSDEQFF. CDR3 DNA (partial): TGTGCCAGCAGCTTATTCGACTCTCCCGGGTCCGATGAG.

This clone occurred a few times. With the read ending 3 residues before the CDR3 end, the germline J gene is used to fill in that end. The rearrangement uses TRBV18 and TRBJ1-2, with D perhaps TRBD1 (5 bases). There are 14 residues in the CDR3. Per germline, CDR1 KGHSH and CDR2 LQKENI. The part of the CDR3 DNA that was read is TGTGCCAGCTCACGCGGACAAAACACAGATACC. Encoded protein: CASSRGQNTDT. The entire CDR3 protein is CASSRGQNTDTYTF. Together with reference TRBV18 and TRBJ1-2, the CDR3 gives the full variable domain: NAGVMQNPRHLVRRRGQEARLRCSPMKGHSHVYWYRQLPEEGLKFMVYLQKENIIDESGMPKERFSAEFPKEGPSILRIQQVVRGDSAAYFCASSRGQNTDTYTFGSGTRLTVV.

This clone was found many times. Read data end 3 residues before the CDR3 end; the end is taken from the germline J gene. The rearrangement joins TRBV20-1 to TRBJ1-1, with D possibly matching TRBD1 (5 bases). There are 14 residues in the CDR3. The V end was cut by 7 bases, the J end by 0 bases, with 15 bases between. Germline V gene sequence: CDR1 DFQATT, CDR2 SNEGSKA (reference sequence). The part of the CDR3 DNA that was read is TGCAGTGTCACGACTGGACACATGAACACTGAA. Protein: CSVTTGHMNTE. The full CDR3 is CSVTTGHMNTEAFF.

This clone was seen repeatedly, ten times or more. The read ends 3 residues before the CDR3 terminus; that terminus is restored from the germline J gene. The rearrangement joins TRBV6-1 to TRBJ1-2; 7 bases are a match to TRBD1. In germline, CDR1 is MNHNS, CDR2 SASEGT. This CDR3 has 15 amino acids. V lost 4 bases and J lost 1; bases outside the gene matches: 6. The part of the CDR3 DNA that was read is TGTGCCAGCAGTGTTGGACAGGCATATAACTATGGC. Its protein is CASSVGQAYNYG. The whole CDR3 reads CASSVGQAYNYGYTF.

This clone was detected a few times. The read ends 3 residues shy of where the CDR3 ends; the end is completed using the germline J gene. The V call is TRBV18, the J call TRBJ2-7, with D tentatively TRBD1 (5 bases). V lost 4 bases and J lost 2, with 12 bases in between. Germline loops: CDR1 KGHSH, CDR2 LQKENI. The CDR3 runs to 14 residues. This CDR3 reads CASSQLQETYEQYF. The covered CDR3 bases are TGTGCCAGCTCACAATTACAGGAGACCTACGAG.